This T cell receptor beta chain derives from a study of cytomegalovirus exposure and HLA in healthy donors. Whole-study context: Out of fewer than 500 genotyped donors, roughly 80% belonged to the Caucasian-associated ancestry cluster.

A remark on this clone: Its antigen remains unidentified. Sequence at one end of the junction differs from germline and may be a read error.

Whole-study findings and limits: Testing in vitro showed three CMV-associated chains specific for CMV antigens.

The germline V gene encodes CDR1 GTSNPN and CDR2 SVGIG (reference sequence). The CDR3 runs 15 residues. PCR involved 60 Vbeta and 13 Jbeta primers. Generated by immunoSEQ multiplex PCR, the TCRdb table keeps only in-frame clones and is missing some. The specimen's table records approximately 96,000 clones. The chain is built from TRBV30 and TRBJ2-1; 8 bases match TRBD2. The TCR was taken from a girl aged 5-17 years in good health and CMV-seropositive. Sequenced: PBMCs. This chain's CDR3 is CAGSLGRGAYNEQFF. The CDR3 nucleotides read TGTGCCGGGAGTTTGGGGCGGGGGGCCTACAATGAGCAGTTCTTC.